This T cell receptor (beta chain) came from a study of glioma-infiltrating T cells. V was pared by 0 bases and J by 5 bases, with 14 bases between. The CDR3 covers 15 residues. Germline V gene lookup returns CDR1 MNHEY and CDR2 SVGAGI. TCR alpha and beta CDR3 regions were amplified from RNA using iRepertoire nested multiplex PCR. TCRdb re-analysed the multiplex PCR reads in MiXCR, keeping a single row per CDR3 protein. The sample contains tens of thousands of distinct CDR3 sequences, 20% to 25% of which appear only once. This clonotype was found many times. Sequencing used glioma tissue, nonneoplastic brain tissue, or PBMCs (not recorded which). This chain joins TRBV6-5 and TRBJ2-7; D ambiguous. The clonotype comes from a human donor with low-grade glioma or glioblastoma, undergoing nonglioma brain surgery, or in good health (not recorded which). CDR3: CASSYSSGRLDEQYF. The CDR3 nucleotides are TGTGCCAGCAGTTACTCGAGTGGCAGGCTCGACGAGCAGTACTTC.